Following are 2 T cell receptor beta chains from one sample sequenced in a study of blood T cell repertoires in COVID-19. The assay was immunoSEQ multiplex PCR, and TCRdb's table has in-frame clones only and misses some. Of roughly 170,000 clones listed, approximately 84% are singletons. What was sequenced was PBMCs or T cells enriched from blood (not recorded which). These receptors all stem from a woman in her 40s with acute COVID-19.

V gene TRBV7-3 combines with J gene TRBJ2-2; possible D gene TRBD2, 5 bases. Germline V gene data show CDR1 as SGHTA and CDR2 as FQGTGA. There are 16 residues in the CDR3. Between the trimmed V and J ends, which lost 5 bases and 5 bases, there was a span of 18 bases. The CDR3 spells CASSRTRDPGTGELFF. For the CDR3, the DNA is TGTGCCAGCAGCCGGACCCGGGATCCGGGGACCGGGGAGCTGTTTTTT.

The V call is TRBV10-3, the J call TRBJ2-7; D gene unclear. Looked up from germline, CDR1 is ENHRY and CDR2 is SYGVKD. CDR3 length: 12 residues. The V end lost 4 bases, the J end lost 4 bases, and 8 bases lay between the germline ends. The CDR3 nucleotides are TGTGCCATCAGTGGAGACACGTACGAGCAGTACGTC. Translated, it gives CAISGDTYEQYV.